The 6 T cell receptor beta chains listed next were all sequenced from one sample in a study of identifying expanded T cells in peripheral blood. TCRdb's table, derived via immunoSEQ multiplex PCR, lists solely in-frame clones and lacks some. The repertoire consists of some 100,000 clones, with around 85% occurring once and the leading ten covering about 18%. Sequenced: blood. The receptors here all came from a person between 18 and 75 years old in good health.

The genes are TRBV29-1 and TRBJ2-1, with a weak D call TRBD2 (6 bases). CDR3 length: 11 residues. In germline, CDR1 is SQVTM, CDR2 ANQGSEA. Trimming removed 7 bases from V and 4 bases from J, with 8 bases in between. This chain's CDR3 is CSGGEYNEQFF. The DNA of the CDR3 is TGCAGCGGGGGGGAATACAATGAGCAGTTCTTC.

The J gene is TRBJ2-3, the V gene TRBV10-1; TRBD2 matches 11 bases. Trimming removed 8 bases from V and 0 bases from J; junction bases left unmatched: 7. CDR1 is WNHNN and CDR2 is SYGVQD in the germline V gene (reference sequence). This CDR3 spans 16 amino acids. The CDR3 protein is CASPIIAGGSTDTQYF. Here the CDR3 DNA reads TGCGCCAGCCCCATCATAGCGGGGGGGAGCACAGATACGCAGTATTTT.

The chain joins TRBV27 to TRBJ1-1; D is unresolved. The CDR3 extends over 14 amino acids. Trimming pared 2 bases from V and 8 bases from J, leaving 15 bases between. CDR1 MNHEY and CDR2 SMNVEV come from the germline V gene (reference sequence). CDR3: CASSLRNWGDEAFF. In DNA, the CDR3 is TGTGCCAGCAGTTTAAGAAATTGGGGAGACGAAGCTTTCTTT.

This chain connects TRBV27 to TRBJ1-4, with D hard to call. Germline CDR1 and CDR2: MNHEY and SMNVEV (reference sequence). Between the trimmed V and J ends, which lost 5 bases and 3 bases, there was a span of 7 bases. The CDR3 is 13 amino acids. This CDR3 reads CASSPWANEKLFF. CDR3 coding DNA: TGTGCCAGCAGTCCCTGGGCTAATGAAAAACTGTTTTTT.

Points on this clone: At one end the junction does not follow the germline gene, possibly because of a read error. Other nucleotide sequences in the sample specify the same CDR3. This sequence joins TRBV15 and TRBJ2-1; 13 bases agree with TRBD2. Germline V gives CDR1 LNHNV, CDR2 YYDKDF (reference sequence). The CDR3 sequence is 18 residues long. CDR3 loop: CATSRGGLAGNIPNEQFF. CDR3 DNA: TGCGCCACCAGCAGAGGGGGACTAGCGGGAAACATACCCAATGAGCAGTTCTTC.

The J gene is TRBJ1-6, the V gene TRBV5-8; D is perhaps TRBD1 (5 bases). Germline V lookup: CDR1 SGHTS, CDR2 YDEGEE. This CDR3 comprises 17 residues. V was shortened by 4 bases and J by 0 bases, with 14 bases between the two germline ends. The DNA for the CDR3 is TGTGCCAGCAGCCCCCGGGGGGGGAGCTCCTATAATTCACCCCTCCACTTT. Residues: CASSPRGGSSYNSPLHF.